This entry lists 20 T cell receptor beta chains sequenced from one sample in a study of early stage breast cancer tumors. Assay used: immunoSEQ multiplex PCR; TCRdb lists only in-frame clones, some missing. The data contain approximately 70,000 clones, 80% of them singletons. Sequencing was performed on blood. These receptors were obtained from a middle-aged person with breast cancer.

The chain carries TRBV4-2 and TRBJ2-5; either TRBD1 or TRBD2 may fit D (5 bases each). The germline CDR1 and CDR2 sequences are LGHNA and YNFKEQ. This CDR3 has 17 residues. The V end lost 0 bases, the J end lost 4 bases, and 18 bases lay between the germline ends. The CDR3 spells CASSQDQQGPRGETQYF. CDR3 in DNA: TGTGCCAGCAGCCAAGATCAGCAGGGACCGAGGGGAGAGACCCAGTACTTC.

This clone was seen a single time. DNA for the CDR3: TGTGCCAGCACCGTGGACAGGAACTATGGCTACACCTTC. Residues: CASTVDRNYGYTF. The V gene is TRBV28, the J gene TRBJ1-2; 7 positions agree with TRBD1. Germline CDR1 is MDHEN and CDR2 is SYDVKM. V dropped 7 bases and J dropped 2; count of bases not matched to a gene: 4. CDR3 size: 13 residues.

CDR3 sequence: CASTGLAGSEQFF. CDR3 nucleotide sequence: TGTGCCAGCACTGGACTAGCGGGAAGTGAGCAGTTCTTC. The genes are TRBV6-1 and TRBJ2-1; 12 positions agree with TRBD2. Trimming took 7 bases from V and 9 from J; bases not matched to a gene: 4. This CDR3 comprises 13 residues. Germline loops: CDR1 MNHNS, CDR2 SASEGT.

The rearrangement links TRBV11-2 to TRBJ2-7, with D tentatively TRBD2 (6 bases). The V end was cut by 0 bases, the J end by 4 bases, with 13 bases between. The CDR3 has 15 residues. Germline V CDR1 and CDR2: SGHAT, FQNNGV. The DNA of the CDR3 is TGTGCCAGCAGCTTAGAACGGGGGAAGTGGTACGAGCAGTACTTC. The encoded protein is CASSLERGKWYEQYF.

This clone occurred once. The V call is TRBV5-6, the J call TRBJ2-3; TRBD2 is a possible D gene (6 bases). The CDR3 has 17 amino acids. In germline, CDR1 is SGHDT, CDR2 YYEEEE. V dropped 0 bases and J dropped 0 bases, with 14 bases sitting between them. The CDR3 region is CASSLGAWDWSTDTQYF. The CDR3 region has the DNA TGTGCCAGCAGCTTGGGGGCCTGGGACTGGAGCACAGATACGCAGTATTTT.

This chain connects TRBV2 to TRBJ2-4; D unresolved. CDR1 and CDR2 (germline): SNHLY, FYNNEI. The CDR3 runs to 15 residues. Between the trimmed V and J ends, which lost 6 bases and 8 bases, there was a span of 20 bases. The CDR3 region has the DNA TGTGCCAGCAGCGCCCAAGGAGCCCCATCGGACATTCAGTACTTC. Amino acids: CASSAQGAPSDIQYF.

The chain carries TRBV21-1 and TRBJ2-7; the DNA was not compared with TRBD2, the D call given in the table. TRBV21-1 is described as a pseudogene. There are 18 residues in the CDR3. CDR3 coding DNA: TGTGCCAGCAGCAATAGAACTAGCGGGAGGGCCGGAATCTACGAGCAGTACTTC. Translated: CASSNRTSGRAGIYEQYF.

V is TRBV27 and J is TRBJ1-2; 8 nucleotides align to TRBD1. The junction had 17 bases not matched to a gene; V was cut back by 4 bases and J by 7 bases. The CDR3 consists of 17 residues. In germline, CDR1 is MNHEY, CDR2 SMNVEV (reference sequence). CDR3 sequence: CASSSLRPKGTGFGYTF. The DNA for the CDR3 is TGTGCCAGCAGTTCACTTCGCCCGAAAGGGACAGGTTTTGGCTACACCTTC.

As DNA, the CDR3 is TGTGCCAGCAGACCTCGACCCGACAGTGCCAATCAGCCCCAGCATTTT. Its protein product is CASRPRPDSANQPQHF. The V and J genes are TRBV19 and TRBJ1-5; the D gene is possibly TRBD1 (5 bases). This CDR3 has 16 amino acids. CDR1 is LNHDA and CDR2 is SQIVND in the germline V gene (reference sequence). V was pared by 9 bases and J by 3 bases, with 21 bases between.

This clone is a singleton in its sample. V usage is TRBV27 and J usage is TRBJ1-2, with D maybe TRBD1 (5 bases). Between the trimmed V and J ends, which lost 4 bases and 2 bases, there was a span of 17 bases. Germline CDR1 MNHEY, CDR2 SMNVEV (reference sequence). CDR3 length: 16 amino acids. CDR3 residues: CASSSGPRRTNYGYTF. The CDR3 coding sequence is TGTGCCAGCAGTTCGGGACCCAGGAGGACCAACTATGGCTACACCTTC.

The J gene is TRBJ2-5, the V gene TRBV20-1; no definite D call. V lost 3 bases, J lost 4 bases, and 6 bases lay in between. Per germline, CDR1 DFQATT and CDR2 SNEGSKA (reference sequence). CDR3 length: 11 amino acids. The CDR3 DNA is TGCAGTGCTAGCAAGAGAGAGACCCAGTACTTC. Amino acids: CSASKRETQYF.

V gene TRBV19 combines with J gene TRBJ2-1; D gene ambiguous. CDR1 LNHDA and CDR2 SQIVND come from the germline V gene (reference sequence). This CDR3 comprises 15 residues. The V end lost 4 bases, the J end lost 0 bases, and 10 bases lay between the germline ends. The CDR3 DNA reads as TGTGCCAGTAGTAGAGGCATGAGCTCCTACAATGAGCAGTTCTTC. It specifies CASSRGMSSYNEQFF.

The chain recombines TRBV2 with TRBJ1-5; 8 nucleotides agree with TRBD1. The trim removed 6 bases at V and 12 bases at J, leaving 10 bases unmatched. Germline values: CDR1 SNHLY, CDR2 FYNNEI. The CDR3 runs 13 residues. This chain's CDR3 is CASSEQDRGRQHF. CDR3 coding DNA: TGTGCCAGCAGCGAACAAGACAGGGGTCGCCAGCATTTT.

The V call is TRBV5-6, the J call TRBJ2-7; no firm D call. The germline V gene has CDR1 SGHDT and CDR2 YYEEEE. The V end lost 8 bases, the J end lost 0 bases, and 9 bases lay between the germline ends. This CDR3 has 12 residues. The CDR3 region is CASGIYSYEQYF. The CDR3 DNA follows: TGTGCCAGTGGGATTTACTCCTACGAGCAGTACTTC. Full variable domain (missing parts from reference TRBV5-6 and TRBJ2-7): DAGVTQSPTHLIKTRGQQVTLRCSPKSGHDTVSWYQQALGQGPQFIFQYYEEEERQRGNFPDRFSGHQFPNYSSELNVNALLLGDSALYLCASGIYSYEQYFGPGTRLTVT.

The chain is built from TRBV30 and TRBJ2-7; possibly TRBD2 for D (6 bases). V lost 2 bases and J lost 0, with 11 bases in between. The V gene's germline CDR1 is GTSNPN and CDR2 SVGIG (reference sequence). The CDR3 has 14 residues. CDR3 in DNA: TGTGCCTGGAGTCGGGAGCGGAGCTCCTACGAGCAGTACTTC. It codes for CAWSRERSSYEQYF. Drawing the rest from reference TRBV30 and TRBJ2-7, the complete variable domain is SQTIHQWPATLVQPVGSPLSLECTVEGTSNPNLYWYRQAAGRGLQLLFYSVGIGQISSEVPQNLSASRPQDRQFILSSKKLLLSDSGFYLCAWSRERSSYEQYFGPGTRLTVT.

V gene TRBV6-4 combines with J gene TRBJ2-1; no clear D. Germline V gene data show CDR1 as MRHNA and CDR2 as SNTAGT. Trimming stripped 3 bases from V and 0 bases from J, with 6 bases between. The CDR3 is made up of 14 amino acids. In DNA, the CDR3 is TGTGCCAGCAGTGAAAGACTCTCCTACAATGAGCAGTTCTTC. It yields the protein CASSERLSYNEQFF.

The chain couples TRBV19 to TRBJ1-5, with D possibly being TRBD1 (6 bases). CDR3 length equals 17 residues. Per germline, CDR1 LNHDA and CDR2 SQIVND (reference sequence). V lost 3 bases, J lost 4 bases, and 19 bases lay in between. CDR3 in amino acids: CASSINGAGTPNQPQHF. The CDR3 DNA reads as TGTGCCAGTAGTATCAACGGCGCGGGGACACCTAATCAGCCCCAGCATTTT. Full variable domain (outside the CDR3, taken from reference TRBV19 and TRBJ1-5): DGGITQSPKYLFRKEGQNVTLSCEQNLNHDAMYWYRQDPGQGLRLIYYSQIVNDFQKGDIAEGYSVSREKKESFPLTVTSAQKNPTAFYLCASSINGAGTPNQPQHFGDGTRLSIL.

The rearrangement links TRBV21-1 to TRBJ2-7; the D call of TRBD2 is as the table states it, not checked on the DNA. TRBV21-1 is marked as a pseudogene. This CDR3 comprises 12 residues. CDR3 protein: CASRTSGTEQYF. The CDR3 DNA sequence: TGTGCCAGCAGGACTAGCGGGACCGAGCAGTACTTC.

This rearrangement joins TRBV28 to TRBJ2-7; 7 nucleotides match TRBD2. The germline CDR1 and CDR2 sequences are MDHEN and SYDVKM. The V gene end was trimmed by 6 bases and the J gene end by 0 bases; junction bases not matched to a gene: 5. The CDR3 loop spans 14 amino acids. The CDR3 protein is CASRQSGISYEQYF. CDR3 nucleotides: TGTGCCAGCAGACAAAGCGGGATCTCCTACGAGCAGTACTTC.

V usage is TRBV18 and J usage is TRBJ2-1; D unresolved. Germline loops: CDR1 KGHSH, CDR2 LQKENI. The CDR3 is 15 residues long. V lost 0 bases, J lost 4 bases, and 10 bases lay in between. The CDR3: CASSPPSVTYNEQFF. Here the CDR3 DNA reads TGTGCCAGCTCACCACCGAGCGTCACTTACAATGAGCAGTTCTTC.